The subject of this entry is one TCR beta chain. The entry originates in a study of blood T cell repertoires in COVID-19. Overall study: The United States, Italy and Spain supplied acute and convalescent COVID-19 samples. PBMCs, B-cell-depleted T cells, or T cells were the source of the cDNA or gDNA that made up the material.

As processed by the authors: How many nucleated cells were present was estimated from reference gene primer amplification. Method: immunoSEQ multiplex PCR; TCRdb's copy keeps in-frame clones and lacks some. Clone size and V and J calls were adopted from that table, with D and trimming inferred from the DNA. Of approximately 46,000 clones listed, around three quarters are singletons. The sequencing sample was made of peripheral blood. This sequence was found in a man older than 75 with acute or convalescent COVID-19.

Written as DNA, the CDR3 is TGTGCCAGCAGAGGGGACACCTCTGGAAACACCATATATTTT. This encodes CASRGDTSGNTIYF. The chain combines TRBV25-1 with TRBJ1-3; D possibly corresponds to TRBD1 (6 bases). The V gene's germline CDR1 is MGHDK and CDR2 SYGVNS. CDR3 length equals 14 residues. Trimming pared 6 bases from V and 0 bases from J, leaving 9 bases between. The full variable domain, in which reference TRBV25-1 and TRBJ1-3 provide the parts outside the CDR3, is EADIYQTPRYLVIGTGKKITLECSQTMGHDKMYWYQQDPGMELHLIHYSYGVNSTEKGDLSSESTVSRIRTEHFPLTLESARPSHTSQYLCASRGDTSGNTIYFGEGSWLTVV.